These 6 T cell receptor beta chains share one sample of origin, sequenced in a study of blood T cell repertoires in COVID-19. Some clones are missing from TCRdb's copy, which holds only in-frame ones; the method was immunoSEQ multiplex PCR. This table has 200,000 to 250,000 clones, 92% appearing once. The material sequenced was peripheral blood. All receptors come from a man aged 55 to 69 with COVID-19, enrolled during active disease.

This clone was recorded only once. J is TRBJ2-2 and V is TRBV10-3; 13 bases line up with TRBD2. J was trimmed by 6 bases and V by 4 bases; bases with no gene match: 8. This CDR3 contains 17 residues. The germline V gene encodes CDR1 ENHRY and CDR2 SYGVKD. The CDR3 DNA is TGTGCCATCAGTGGATCTTTACTAGCGGGAGGGTCCGGGGAGCTGTTTTTT. Protein product: CAISGSLLAGGSGELFF.

This clone came up once. The gene calls are TRBV12-3 or TRBV12-4 and TRBJ2-2; no clear D. This CDR3 comprises 13 residues. The V and J ends lost 6 bases and 5 bases respectively, with 10 bases between them. CDR3 coding DNA: TGTGCCAGCAGCAAGCAGACTACCGGGGAGCTGTTTTTT. This encodes CASSKQTTGELFF.

This sequence joins TRBV7-8 and TRBJ1-1, with TRBD1 as a possible D gene (5 bases). The germline CDR1 and CDR2 sequences are SGHVS and FQNEAQ. V was clipped by 5 bases and J by 0 bases, with 13 bases between them. The CDR3 is made up of 15 amino acids. CDR3 protein: CASSPLGQLNTEAFF. The CDR3, as DNA: TGTGCCAGCAGCCCATTGGGGCAGTTGAACACTGAAGCTTTCTTT.

The chain is built from TRBV6-5 and TRBJ2-5, with 8 bases lining up with TRBD1. This CDR3 region has 16 residues. J gave up 1 base and V 2 bases, and 6 bases lay outside the gene matches. Germline V gene data show CDR1 as MNHEY and CDR2 as SVGAGI. Written as DNA, the CDR3 is TGTGCCAGCAGTTACGAGTCAGGGGGCGGCCAAGAGACCCAGTACTTC. It encodes CASSYESGGGQETQYF.

The V gene is TRBV28, the J gene TRBJ2-5; TRBD1 matches 9 bases. Germline CDR1 is MDHEN and CDR2 is SYDVKM. This CDR3 has 17 amino acids. J was trimmed by 4 bases and V by 2 bases; bases with no gene match: 11. The CDR3 bases are TGTGCCAGCAGTTTAGTCATAACAGGGGGCGTTGGAGAGACCCAGTACTTC. It encodes CASSLVITGGVGETQYF.

This chain joins TRBV6-1 and TRBJ2-7, with D unresolved. Germline V gives CDR1 MNHNS, CDR2 SASEGT. There are 17 residues in the CDR3. The V end lost 2 bases, the J end lost 0 bases, and 17 bases lay between the germline ends. The CDR3 bases are TGTGCCAGCAGTGAACTCCCCACTGACATCCTCTCCTACGAGCAGTACTTC. This encodes CASSELPTDILSYEQYF.